This T cell receptor (beta chain) was observed in a study of blood T cell repertoires in COVID-19. Repertoires were generated with immunoSEQ multiplex PCR, while TCRdb's copy carries only in-frame clones and drops some. The table has 250,000 to 400,000 clones, approximately 87% seen once. J gave up 1 base and V 8 bases, and 5 bases lay outside the gene matches. This CDR3 is 14 amino acids long. The germline CDR1 and CDR2 sequences are GTSNPN and SVGIG (reference sequence). Sequencing was done on a sample of peripheral blood. This sequence was found in a woman aged 30 to 39 with COVID-19, enrolled during active disease. The chain is built from TRBV30 and TRBJ2-5; 12 positions match TRBD2. CDR3 residues: CALGLAGVQETQYF. The CDR3 coding sequence is TGTGCCCTGGGACTAGCGGGTGTCCAAGAGACCCAGTACTTC.